This T cell receptor beta chain was identified in a study of T cell repertoires in cytomegalovirus infection. Study-level background: It was the public TCR beta signatures that indicated both CMV infection and matching HLA type.

The germline gives CDR1 SGHTA, CDR2 FQGNSA. V dropped 5 bases and J dropped 0 bases, with 5 bases sitting between them. This CDR3 is built from 13 residues. Study-wide results and caveats: The ex vivo response was dominated by HLA-C-restricted CMV-specific TCR beta clonotypes.

This clonotype showed up many times. Its target is not known. TCRdb recomputed calls from the reads with MiXCR, one row per CDR3 protein. This table has almost 300,000 distinct CDR3 sequences, around 9.6% appearing once. The chain has TRBV7-2 and TRBJ1-5; D remains unclear. Material for sequencing was PBMCs. The sequence was obtained from a human donor in good health (CMV status not recorded). Some clones in this sample may be carry-over from other donors' samples. The CDR3 nucleotides are TGTGCCAGCAGCCCCGATAGCAATCAGCCCCAGCATTTT. It specifies CASSPDSNQPQHF.